This T cell receptor beta chain was identified during a study of blood T cell repertoires in COVID-19. The CDR3 has 13 amino acids. Trimming cost V 3 bases and J 5 bases, with 8 bases left between them. Clones were read by immunoSEQ multiplex PCR, and TCRdb kept only the in-frame ones, dropping some. The repertoire holds over 10,000 clones, with roughly 90% as singletons. The sequence derives from a human donor in a cohort sampled during active COVID-19. This chain links TRBV12-3 or TRBV12-4 with TRBJ1-5, with a weak D call TRBD1 (5 bases). Sequenced input: peripheral blood. Here the CDR3 reads CASSLAGDQPQHF. For the CDR3, the DNA is TGTGCCAGCAGTTTGGCGGGGGATCAGCCCCAGCATTTT.